A selection of T cell receptor beta chains follows, all from one sample in a study of PD-1 blockade in classical Hodgkin lymphoma. Sequencing used immunoSEQ multiplex PCR; TCRdb keeps in-frame clones, though not all of them. The sample carries 46,000 or so clones, around 70% recorded once. The sample in question was peripheral blood mononuclear cells (PBMCs), obtained at baseline. These TCRs come from a human donor with classical Hodgkin lymphoma. The CDR3 runs from the conserved cysteine through the conserved F or W. D genes are given only for firm matches. Clone size is stated in some rows and not others, as once, few, many or a class when expanded.

d_call: -
cdr3_length: 14
j_call: TRBJ1-5
clone_size: -
v_call: TRBV6-5
cdr3_aa: CASRPEGGGQPQHF
cdr3_nt: TGTGCCAGCAGACCGGAGGGGGGAGGCCAGCCCCAGCATTTT

d_call: -
cdr3_length: 16
j_call: TRBJ2-2
clone_size: -
v_call: TRBV14
cdr3_aa: CASSPGLGRDTGELFF
cdr3_nt: TGTGCCAGCAGCCCCGGGTTAGGCCGGGACACCGGGGAGCTGTTTTTT

d_call: -
cdr3_length: 13
j_call: TRBJ1-1
clone_size: -
v_call: TRBV12-5
cdr3_aa: CASGLGTNTEAFF
cdr3_nt: TGTGCTAGTGGTCTGGGGACAAACACTGAAGCTTTCTTT

d_call: TRBD2
cdr3_length: 14
j_call: TRBJ2-7
clone_size: once
v_call: TRBV27
cdr3_aa: CASSISGNGLEQYF
cdr3_nt: TGTGCCAGCAGTATTAGCGGGAACGGTCTCGAGCAGTACTTC

d_call: -
cdr3_length: 14
j_call: TRBJ2-3
clone_size: -
v_call: TRBV11-2
cdr3_aa: CASSLVGSTDTQYF
cdr3_nt: TGTGCCAGCAGCTTAGTAGGCAGCACAGATACGCAGTATTTT

d_call: -
cdr3_length: 15
j_call: TRBJ1-2
clone_size: once
v_call: TRBV9
cdr3_aa: CASSVGSLSLGGYTF
cdr3_nt: TGTGCCAGCAGCGTTGGGAGCTTAAGCCTGGGGGGCTACACCTTC

d_call: -
cdr3_length: 16
j_call: TRBJ1-2
clone_size: -
v_call: TRBV7-6
cdr3_aa: CASSLAPQGYDYGYTF
cdr3_nt: TGTGCCAGCAGCTTAGCGCCTCAAGGGTATGACTATGGCTACACCTTC

d_call: TRBD1
cdr3_length: 15
j_call: TRBJ2-7
clone_size: -
v_call: TRBV7-6
cdr3_aa: CASSLGQGVSYEQYF
cdr3_nt: TGTGCCAGCAGCTTAGGTCAGGGGGTCTCCTACGAGCAGTACTTC

d_call: TRBD1
cdr3_length: 15
j_call: TRBJ2-2
clone_size: -
v_call: TRBV5-1
cdr3_aa: CASGLMTGVTGELFF
cdr3_nt: TGCGCCAGCGGGCTAATGACAGGGGTCACCGGGGAGCTGTTTTTT

d_call: TRBD2
cdr3_length: 16
j_call: TRBJ2-2
clone_size: -
v_call: TRBV12-5
cdr3_aa: CASGRLAGLYTGELFF
cdr3_nt: TGTGCTAGTGGCAGACTAGCGGGCCTTTACACCGGGGAGCTGTTTTTT

d_call: -
cdr3_length: 14
j_call: TRBJ1-2
clone_size: once
v_call: TRBV27
cdr3_aa: CASSWGNPNYGYTF
cdr3_nt: TGTGCCAGCAGTTGGGGAAACCCTAACTATGGCTACACCTTC

d_call: -
cdr3_length: 15
j_call: TRBJ2-1
clone_size: -
v_call: TRBV11-3
cdr3_aa: CASSLEAAVYNEQFF
cdr3_nt: TGTGCCAGCAGCTTAGAGGCGGCCGTCTACAATGAGCAGTTCTTC

d_call: -
cdr3_length: 15
j_call: TRBJ2-1
clone_size: -
v_call: TRBV9
cdr3_aa: CASSDGGSSYNEQFF
cdr3_nt: TGTGCCAGCAGCGACGGCGGAAGCTCCTACAATGAGCAGTTCTTC

d_call: TRBD1
cdr3_length: 17
j_call: TRBJ2-7
clone_size: -
v_call: TRBV9
cdr3_aa: CASSVSYEGTDLYEQYF
cdr3_nt: TGTGCCAGCAGCGTATCCTATGAGGGGACAGACCTCTACGAGCAGTACTTC

d_call: TRBD1
cdr3_length: 14
j_call: TRBJ1-1
clone_size: -
v_call: TRBV5-1
cdr3_aa: CASGSGQPNTEAFF
cdr3_nt: TGCGCCAGCGGATCGGGACAGCCGAACACTGAAGCTTTCTTT

d_call: TRBD1
cdr3_length: 14
j_call: TRBJ2-7
clone_size: -
v_call: TRBV5-1
cdr3_aa: CASSRTGSSYEQYF
cdr3_nt: TGCGCCAGCAGCCGGACAGGGAGCTCCTACGAGCAGTACTTC

d_call: TRBD2
cdr3_length: 15
j_call: TRBJ2-3
clone_size: -
v_call: TRBV11-3
cdr3_aa: CASSLSSGYTDTQYF
cdr3_nt: TGTGCCAGCAGCTTATCTAGCGGTTACACAGATACGCAGTATTTT

d_call: TRBD1
cdr3_length: 15
j_call: TRBJ1-1
clone_size: -
v_call: TRBV11-2
cdr3_aa: CASSLTGTVNTEAFF
cdr3_nt: TGTGCCAGCAGCTTGACAGGGACCGTGAACACTGAAGCTTTCTTT

d_call: -
cdr3_length: 16
j_call: TRBJ2-1
clone_size: -
v_call: TRBV28
cdr3_aa: CASSPSWGVTYNEQFF
cdr3_nt: TGTGCCAGCAGCCCATCGTGGGGGGTTACCTACAATGAGCAGTTCTTC

d_call: -
cdr3_length: 15
j_call: TRBJ1-2
clone_size: -
v_call: TRBV9
cdr3_aa: CASSVVGGERYGYTF
cdr3_nt: TGTGCCAGCAGCGTAGTTGGAGGGGAACGCTATGGCTACACCTTC

d_call: TRBD2
cdr3_length: 13
j_call: TRBJ2-5
clone_size: -
v_call: TRBV2
cdr3_aa: CASSGVEGRAQYF
cdr3_nt: TGTGCCAGCAGTGGGGTGGAGGGGAGGGCCCAGTACTTC

d_call: -
cdr3_length: 13
j_call: TRBJ2-3
clone_size: -
v_call: TRBV7-3
cdr3_aa: CASSLEGTDTQYF
cdr3_nt: TGTGCCAGCAGCTTAGAGGGAACAGATACGCAGTATTTT

d_call: -
cdr3_length: 15
j_call: TRBJ2-5
clone_size: -
v_call: TRBV5-5
cdr3_aa: CASTGEAANQETQYF
cdr3_nt: TGTGCCAGCACGGGTGAAGCGGCCAACCAAGAGACCCAGTACTTC

d_call: -
cdr3_length: 14
j_call: TRBJ2-2
clone_size: -
v_call: TRBV21-1
cdr3_aa: CASSTTGTTGELFF
cdr3_nt: TGTGCCAGCAGCACCACAGGGACCACCGGGGAGCTGTTTTTT

d_call: TRBD1
cdr3_length: 15
j_call: TRBJ2-1
clone_size: -
v_call: TRBV9
cdr3_aa: CASSPRTGAVNEQFF
cdr3_nt: TGTGCCAGCAGCCCCCGGACAGGGGCAGTGAATGAGCAGTTCTTC

d_call: -
cdr3_length: 13
j_call: TRBJ1-5
clone_size: -
v_call: TRBV11-2
cdr3_aa: CASSPESDQPQHF
cdr3_nt: TGTGCCAGCAGCCCCGAATCTGATCAGCCCCAGCATTTT

d_call: -
cdr3_length: 15
j_call: TRBJ2-7
clone_size: -
v_call: TRBV6-5
cdr3_aa: CASSYSGTGTYEQYF
cdr3_nt: TGTGCCAGCAGTTACTCCGGGACTGGTACCTACGAGCAGTACTTC

d_call: TRBD1
cdr3_length: 16
j_call: TRBJ2-7
clone_size: -
v_call: TRBV11-2
cdr3_aa: CASSATQGVRSYEQYF
cdr3_nt: TGTGCCAGCAGCGCAACACAGGGGGTAAGATCCTACGAGCAGTACTTC

d_call: -
cdr3_length: 14
j_call: TRBJ1-1
clone_size: few
v_call: TRBV5-1
cdr3_aa: CASSLGFGDTEAFF
cdr3_nt: TGCGCCAGCAGCTTGGGTTTCGGAGACACTGAAGCTTTCTTT

d_call: -
cdr3_length: 14
j_call: TRBJ1-1
clone_size: -
v_call: TRBV29-1
cdr3_aa: CSVVILSVKTEAFF
cdr3_nt: TGCAGCGTGGTAATTCTCAGCGTTAAGACTGAAGCTTTCTTT

d_call: -
cdr3_length: 15
j_call: TRBJ1-4
clone_size: once
v_call: TRBV19
cdr3_aa: CASSSGPGEREKLFF
cdr3_nt: TGTGCCAGTAGTTCGGGGCCAGGGGAGAGGGAAAAACTGTTTTTT

d_call: -
cdr3_length: 15
j_call: TRBJ1-2
clone_size: -
v_call: TRBV9
cdr3_aa: CASSVGGDPRHGYTF
cdr3_nt: TGTGCCAGCAGCGTGGGAGGGGACCCGAGGCATGGCTACACCTTC

d_call: TRBD2
cdr3_length: 18
j_call: TRBJ2-1
clone_size: many
v_call: TRBV4-2
cdr3_aa: CASSQASGLAGGLNEQFF
cdr3_nt: TGTGCCAGCAGCCAAGCCTCCGGACTAGCGGGAGGGCTGAATGAGCAGTTCTTC

d_call: -
cdr3_length: 11
j_call: TRBJ1-1
clone_size: -
v_call: TRBV29-1
cdr3_aa: CSVELNTEAFF
cdr3_nt: TGCAGCGTTGAATTGAACACTGAAGCTTTCTTT

d_call: TRBD2
cdr3_length: 17
j_call: TRBJ2-3
clone_size: -
v_call: TRBV7-2
cdr3_aa: CASSLVSLAGGRDTQYF
cdr3_nt: TGTGCCAGCAGCTTAGTTTCGCTAGCGGGAGGAAGAGATACGCAGTATTTT

d_call: -
cdr3_length: 15
j_call: TRBJ1-2
clone_size: few
v_call: TRBV12-5
cdr3_aa: CASGSDRTYNYGYTF
cdr3_nt: TGTGCTAGTGGTTCCGACAGGACGTATAACTATGGCTACACCTTC

d_call: -
cdr3_length: 16
j_call: TRBJ1-1
clone_size: -
v_call: TRBV7-9
cdr3_aa: CASSSSKQGGLTEAFF
cdr3_nt: TGTGCCAGCAGCTCCTCCAAACAGGGAGGGCTGACTGAAGCTTTCTTT

d_call: TRBD2
cdr3_length: 15
j_call: TRBJ2-1
clone_size: -
v_call: TRBV6-1
cdr3_aa: CASRTSGNSYNEQFF
cdr3_nt: TGTGCCAGCAGGACTAGCGGAAACTCATACAATGAGCAGTTCTTC

d_call: TRBD1
cdr3_length: 14
j_call: TRBJ1-2
clone_size: -
v_call: TRBV9
cdr3_aa: CASSPRDRGSGYTF
cdr3_nt: TGTGCCAGCAGTCCCCGGGACAGGGGATCGGGCTACACCTTC

d_call: -
cdr3_length: 14
j_call: TRBJ2-7
clone_size: once
v_call: TRBV5-6
cdr3_aa: CASSLLTRDYEQYF
cdr3_nt: TGTGCCAGCAGCTTGCTTACCAGGGATTACGAGCAGTACTTC

d_call: -
cdr3_length: 17
j_call: TRBJ2-1
clone_size: -
v_call: TRBV10-3
cdr3_aa: CAISESISSSSYNEQFF
cdr3_nt: TGTGCCATCAGTGAGTCGATTAGCTCGAGCTCCTACAATGAGCAGTTCTTC

d_call: -
cdr3_length: 16
j_call: TRBJ1-1
clone_size: -
v_call: TRBV9
cdr3_aa: CASSVEGGARNTEAFF
cdr3_nt: TGTGCCAGCAGCGTAGAGGGGGGCGCGCGGAACACTGAAGCTTTCTTT

d_call: TRBD2
cdr3_length: 16
j_call: TRBJ2-7
clone_size: medium-sized
v_call: TRBV4-1
cdr3_aa: CASSQAEATSGGAEFF
cdr3_nt: TGCGCCAGCAGCCAAGCAGAGGCTACTAGCGGGGGGGCGGAATTTTTC

d_call: -
cdr3_length: 15
j_call: TRBJ1-1
clone_size: -
v_call: TRBV28
cdr3_aa: CASRYLGSLNTEAFF
cdr3_nt: TGTGCCAGCAGATACCTCGGGTCCTTGAACACTGAAGCTTTCTTT

d_call: -
cdr3_length: 18
j_call: TRBJ1-1
clone_size: -
v_call: TRBV9
cdr3_aa: CASSVGAGQGDLNTEAFF
cdr3_nt: TGTGCCAGCAGCGTAGGGGCGGGACAAGGAGATTTGAACACTGAAGCTTTCTTT

d_call: -
cdr3_length: 14
j_call: TRBJ2-7
clone_size: -
v_call: TRBV5-6
cdr3_aa: CASSLGGPSPEQYF
cdr3_nt: TGTGCCAGCAGCTTGGGGGGTCCAAGTCCCGAGCAGTACTTC

d_call: -
cdr3_length: 14
j_call: TRBJ2-2
clone_size: -
v_call: TRBV27
cdr3_aa: CASSYTENTGELFF
cdr3_nt: TGTGCCAGCAGTTATACAGAGAACACCGGGGAGCTGTTTTTT

d_call: -
cdr3_length: 16
j_call: TRBJ1-1
clone_size: -
v_call: TRBV9
cdr3_aa: CASSAASGGPRTEAFF
cdr3_nt: TGTGCCAGCAGCGCCGCGAGCGGGGGGCCGCGGACTGAAGCTTTCTTT

d_call: -
cdr3_length: 14
j_call: TRBJ1-5
clone_size: -
v_call: TRBV5-5
cdr3_aa: CASSLMAVGQPQHF
cdr3_nt: TGTGCCAGCAGCTTGATGGCGGTCGGCCAGCCCCAGCATTTT

d_call: TRBD2
cdr3_length: 19
j_call: TRBJ2-7
clone_size: -
v_call: TRBV18
cdr3_aa: CASSPGFRTSGSKGYEQYF
cdr3_nt: TGTGCCAGCTCACCAGGGTTTCGGACTAGCGGGAGTAAAGGGTACGAGCAGTACTTC

d_call: -
cdr3_length: 13
j_call: TRBJ2-2
clone_size: -
v_call: TRBV10-3
cdr3_aa: CAISEPLGRELFF
cdr3_nt: TGTGCCATCAGTGAGCCCCTAGGAAGGGAGCTGTTTTTT

d_call: -
cdr3_length: 12
j_call: TRBJ2-3
clone_size: -
v_call: TRBV29-1
cdr3_aa: CSVQDSTDTQYF
cdr3_nt: TGCAGCGTCCAGGACAGCACAGATACGCAGTATTTT

d_call: TRBD1
cdr3_length: 17
j_call: TRBJ1-1
clone_size: -
v_call: TRBV28
cdr3_aa: CASSPPDRGQPGTEAFF
cdr3_nt: TGTGCCAGCAGTCCGCCCGACAGGGGTCAACCGGGGACTGAAGCTTTCTTT

d_call: -
cdr3_length: 13
j_call: TRBJ2-3
clone_size: -
v_call: TRBV19
cdr3_aa: CASSIASTDTQYF
cdr3_nt: TGTGCCAGTAGTATAGCGAGCACAGATACGCAGTATTTT